The TCR beta chain described here comes from a study of T cell responses to AZD1222 COVID-19 vaccine. General study points: Spike as a whole was targeted by vaccine-associated CD4 TCRs, dominant at 160-218 and 743-854. The breadth and depth of Spike-specific TCRs increased once two AZD1222 doses had been given. The donor group comprised mostly white British people and more females; the analysis possibly underestimated clonal diversity. Close to half of spike-specific TCRs reportedly recognize unmutated variant regions.

Notes on this clone: Its antigen is not identified.

V was pared by 9 bases and J by 5 bases, with 13 bases between. The CDR3 consists of 13 residues. Germline CDR1 reads LNHDA; CDR2 reads SQIVND (reference sequence). Clones were sequenced by immunoSEQ multiplex PCR, and TCRdb holds only the in-frame ones, with some missing. The table records about 160,000 clones, roughly nine tenths of them present only once. This specimen was peripheral blood, taken on day 0 of AZD1222 vaccination. V usage is TRBV19 and J usage is TRBJ2-2, with D possibly matching TRBD1 (5 bases). The sequence came from an adult in good health. CDR3 loop: CASGQLTTGELFF. The CDR3 region has the DNA TGTGCCAGCGGACAACTAACAACCGGGGAGCTGTTTTTT.